This T cell receptor (beta chain) originates from a study of technical replicates of blood from a handful of donors (dated by TCRdb to 2016 to 2017). The library was built by means of the immunoSEQ multiplex PCR assay. In its TCRdb copy, this immuneACCESS table keeps in-frame sequences only and misses some clones. Where compared with another copy, unresolved V genes explain less than half of these, and the others have no known cause. Counted in this sample were more than 90,000 clones; about 95% of them appeared once. The ten most abundant clones make up about 0.26% of the sample. Unmatched junction bases come to 7, with V trimmed by 6 bases and J by 3 bases. The CDR3 holds 13 amino acids from the cysteine to the phenylalanine. Only the CDR3 part of the read is kept: 39 bases, read in frame from the first base. CDR1 is given as SQVTM and CDR2 as ANQGSEA, both from the germline V gene. On this clone itself: Its specific antigen is unknown. No base quality information exists; no much larger clone differs at one position.

The sequence derives from a human donor in good health. Source material: T cells isolated from PBMCs. Recombination linked TRBV29-1 to TRBJ2-7, and 8 junction bases match TRBD1. The CDR3 in this case is CSVMTGDVYEQYF. Read as DNA, the sequence is TGCAGCGTCATGACAGGGGACGTCTACGAGCAGTACTTC.